The 19 T cell receptor beta chains listed next were all sequenced from one sample in a study of cytomegalovirus exposure and HLA in healthy donors. Primers included in the PCR were 60 Vbeta and 13 Jbeta primers. The table came from immunoSEQ multiplex PCR; TCRdb's copy has only in-frame clones and leaves some out. The sample holds roughly 80,000 clones, over 70% seen once. The sample was PBMCs. The receptors were gathered from a woman in her thirties or forties in good health and CMV-seronegative.

This chain links TRBV7-9 with TRBJ2-5, with D perhaps TRBD1 (5 bases). The DNA end is a closer match to TRBJ2-7, so the J assignment may be wrong. The CDR3 spans 13 residues. CDR1 is SEHNR, CDR2 FQNEAQ, per germline (reference sequence). The CDR3 bases are TGTGCCAGCAGCCACCAGGGCTCCTACGAGCAGTACTTC. Protein: CASSHQGSYEQYF.

Remarks on this clone: This sample also contains other DNA sequences that code for the same CDR3. The rearrangement joins TRBV11-2 to TRBJ2-1; 7 nucleotides align to TRBD1. CDR3 length equals 15 residues. Germline trimming cut 1 base from V and 4 bases from J; bases unmatched to any gene: 4. CDR1 is SGHAT and CDR2 is FQNNGV in the germline V gene. The CDR3 nucleotides are TGTGCCAGCAGCTTAGGACAGGGAACATACAATGAGCAGTTCTTC. Translated, it gives CASSLGQGTYNEQFF.

The chain employs TRBV28 and TRBJ2-2; 11 positions match TRBD2. This CDR3 spans 15 amino acids. The germline CDR1 and CDR2 sequences are MDHEN and SYDVKM. Germline trimming cut 6 bases from V and 6 bases from J; bases unmatched to any gene: 6. In DNA, the CDR3 is TGTGCCAGCAGCCGACTAGCGGGGTCGTCCGGGGAGCTGTTTTTT. Encoded protein: CASSRLAGSSGELFF. The full variable domain, its missing parts supplied by reference TRBV28 and TRBJ2-2, is DVKVTQSSRYLVKRTGEKVFLECVQDMDHENMFWYRQDPGLGLRLIYFSYDVKMKEKGDIPEGYSVSREKKERFSLILESASTNQTSMYLCASSRLAGSSGELFFGEGSRLTVL.

The J gene is TRBJ2-7, the V gene TRBV10-2; 7 bases fit TRBD1. The CDR3 has 14 residues. The germline V gene has CDR1 WSHSY and CDR2 SAAADI. Trimming took 4 bases from V and 5 from J; bases not matched to a gene: 8. The CDR3 loop reads CASSVEGAGNEQYF. The CDR3 DNA reads as TGCGCCAGCAGTGTTGAGGGGGCGGGCAACGAGCAGTACTTC.

This clone was detected only a few times. The CDR3 here is CASSLGAGGKAEAFF. The CDR3 nucleotides are TGTGCCAGCAGTTTAGGGGCCGGGGGAAAAGCTGAAGCTTTCTTT. This rearrangement joins TRBV28 to TRBJ1-1; D is perhaps TRBD1 (5 bases). CDR1 is MDHEN and CDR2 is SYDVKM in the germline V gene. This CDR3 spans 15 amino acids. V was clipped by 2 bases and J by 6 bases, with 16 bases between them.

The chain employs TRBV2 and TRBJ2-7; 8 bases match TRBD2. There are 14 residues in the CDR3. Germline V CDR1 and CDR2: SNHLY, FYNNEI. The trim removed 4 bases at V and 4 bases at J, leaving 6 bases unmatched. CDR3 loop: CASSAGGVGYEQYF. DNA of the CDR3: TGTGCCAGCAGTGCCGGGGGGGTAGGGTACGAGCAGTACTTC.

The J gene is TRBJ2-3, the V gene TRBV19; 10 positions agree with TRBD1. Looked up from germline, CDR1 is LNHDA and CDR2 is SQIVND (reference sequence). V shed 3 bases and J 2 bases; nucleotides not matched to a gene: 2. The CDR3 is 15 amino acids. CDR3 DNA: TGTGCCAGTAGTATGGGACAGGGGCACACAGATACGCAGTATTTT. This encodes CASSMGQGHTDTQYF.

CDR3 in DNA: TGTGCCAGTAGTATCAGGGGGTGGAATGAGCAGTTCTTC. Translated: CASSIRGWNEQFF. The chain combines TRBV19 with TRBJ2-1; TRBD1 matches 7 bases. V lost 3 bases to trimming and J lost 7 bases; unmatched junction nucleotides: 3. This CDR3 spans 13 amino acids. Germline loops: CDR1 LNHDA, CDR2 SQIVND (reference sequence).

The gene calls are TRBV11-2 and TRBJ2-5; D perhaps matches TRBD2 (5 bases). Trimming removed 1 base from V and 0 bases from J, with 6 bases in between. CDR3 length equals 14 residues. Germline CDR1 SGHAT, CDR2 FQNNGV. CDR3 DNA sequence: TGTGCCAGCAGCTTAGGCGGGTACCAAGAGACCCAGTACTTC. Residues: CASSLGGYQETQYF.

This clone was observed a few times. The chain links TRBV5-1 to TRBJ1-1; the D gene is possibly TRBD1 (5 bases). There are 14 residues in the CDR3. V was trimmed by 2 bases and J by 5 bases, leaving 13 bases between them. CDR1 is SGHRS and CDR2 is YFSETQ in the germline V gene. The CDR3 sequence: CASSFAGGGTEAFF. For the CDR3, the DNA is TGCGCCAGCAGCTTCGCCGGGGGTGGTACTGAAGCTTTCTTT.

V usage is TRBV29-1 and J usage is TRBJ2-2, with 7 bases aligning to TRBD1. Germline trimming cut 4 bases from V and 4 bases from J; bases unmatched to any gene: 3. Germline assignment: CDR1 SQVTM and CDR2 ANQGSEA. This CDR3 has 13 residues. Written as DNA, the CDR3 is TGCAGCGTTGTCAGGGGGAGCACCGGGGAGCTGTTTTTT. Translation: CSVVRGSTGELFF.

Only a few counts were recorded for this clone. V is TRBV10-3 and J is TRBJ2-2, with TRBD2 matching 8 bases. The CDR3 extends over 14 amino acids. The J segment lost 3 bases and the V segment lost 8 bases, leaving 5 bases of the junction unmatched. Germline CDR1 reads ENHRY; CDR2 reads SYGVKD. The DNA for the CDR3 is TGTGCCATCCGCGGGGGGCGCTACACCGGGGAGCTGTTTTTT. It codes for CAIRGGRYTGELFF.

The CDR3 DNA reads TGTGCCAGCTCACCACTTGGACAGGGTCAGAACACCATATATTTT. Residues: CASSPLGQGQNTIYF. The chain recombines TRBV18 with TRBJ1-3; the match to TRBD1 covers 8 bases. Germline CDR1 KGHSH, CDR2 LQKENI. V trimming: 1 base; J trimming: 7 bases; junction bases outside the gene matches: 6. The CDR3 has 15 amino acids.

The chain has TRBV11-2 and TRBJ2-5; D is undetermined. This CDR3 has 13 residues. In germline, CDR1 is SGHAT, CDR2 FQNNGV. The V and J ends lost 0 bases and 2 bases respectively, with 4 bases between them. The CDR3 DNA sequence: TGTGCCAGCAGCTTAGAGCGGCAAGAGACCCAGTACTTC. Translating it yields CASSLERQETQYF.

This chain joins TRBV4-2 and TRBJ1-5; 9 positions match TRBD1. CDR3 length: 16 residues. J was trimmed by 5 bases and V by 2 bases; bases with no gene match: 7. Germline V gives CDR1 LGHNA, CDR2 YNFKEQ. The CDR3 nucleotides read TGTGCCAGCAGCCAATTCGGGACAGGGTTAGATCAGCCCCAGCATTTT. It specifies CASSQFGTGLDQPQHF.

The CDR3 bases are TGTGCCAGCATCCCTGTGGGGGGTGAGCAGTTCTTC. Translated: CASIPVGGEQFF. This sequence joins TRBV6-6 and TRBJ2-1; possibly TRBD2 for D (6 bases). This CDR3 has 12 amino acids. Trimming stripped 7 bases from V and 9 bases from J, with 13 bases between. Germline values: CDR1 MNHNY, CDR2 SVGAGI (reference sequence).

V gene TRBV21-1 combines with J gene TRBJ2-1; the table's D call, TRBD2, was not checked against the DNA. TRBV21-1 is a known pseudogene. CDR3 length: 18 residues. Written as DNA, the CDR3 is TGTGCCAGCAGCAAATCCCCCGCCCCGGGGGGCTCCTACAATGAGCAGTTCTTC. Amino acids: CASSKSPAPGGSYNEQFF.

This chain joins TRBV5-4 and TRBJ1-2; the D is unclear. This CDR3 has 15 residues. Trimming shortened V by 4 bases and J by 3 bases, and 16 bases separated the two germline ends. The germline V gene has CDR1 SGHNT and CDR2 YYREEE (reference sequence). The CDR3 DNA is TGTGCCAGCAGCCCGAGGCCAGCCCCAGACTATGGCTACACCTTC. Protein product: CASSPRPAPDYGYTF.

The rearrangement uses TRBV9 and TRBJ1-1; D gene unclear. V was trimmed by 0 bases and J by 1 base, leaving 10 bases between them. CDR1 SGDLS and CDR2 YYNGEE come from the germline V gene. The CDR3 extends over 15 amino acids. The DNA of the CDR3 is TGTGCCAGCAGCGTAGAGATCAACGGGAACACTGAAGCTTTCTTT. This encodes CASSVEINGNTEAFF.